A single sample gave rise to the 3 T cell receptor beta chains below, sequenced in a study of blood T cells in healthy people across ages. Then a second PCR, running roughly 7 to 12 cycles, was carried out with a sample-barcoded 5' primer and a J-beta primer mix. TCRdb re-called the 5' RACE reads through MiXCR, storing one row per CDR3 protein. The table has just under 750,000 distinct CDR3 sequences, 22% seen once. Sequenced sample: blood. These TCRs come from a man in his 70s in good health.

The sample holds many counts of this clonotype. The chain combines TRBV29-1 with TRBJ2-7, with unresolved D. V lost 3 bases and J 1 base, leaving 10 bases between the germline ends. This CDR3 is built from 13 residues. Germline CDR1 SQVTM, CDR2 ANQGSEA. The CDR3 spells CSVDAIGSYEQYF. CDR3 in DNA: TGCAGCGTTGACGCTATAGGGTCCTACGAGCAGTACTTC.

CDR3 bases: TGTGCCAGCAGCTCCTCCGGACAGGGCGGAAAACTGTTTTTT. It translates to CASSSSGQGGKLFF. This sequence joins TRBV7-6 and TRBJ1-4; 8 positions agree with TRBD1. V lost 4 bases to trimming and J lost 10 bases; unmatched junction nucleotides: 8. Per germline, CDR1 SGHVS and CDR2 FNYEAQ. This CDR3 comprises 14 residues.

The chain uses TRBV20-1 and TRBJ1-2, with D perhaps matching TRBD1 (6 bases). Germline CDR1 and CDR2: DFQATT and SNEGSKA (reference sequence). This CDR3 spans 15 amino acids. The V and J ends lost 3 bases and 1 base respectively, with 15 bases between them. In nucleotides, the CDR3 is TGCAGTGCTAGCCCTTCAGGGGAACTTAACTATGGCTACACCTTC. Protein: CSASPSGELNYGYTF.